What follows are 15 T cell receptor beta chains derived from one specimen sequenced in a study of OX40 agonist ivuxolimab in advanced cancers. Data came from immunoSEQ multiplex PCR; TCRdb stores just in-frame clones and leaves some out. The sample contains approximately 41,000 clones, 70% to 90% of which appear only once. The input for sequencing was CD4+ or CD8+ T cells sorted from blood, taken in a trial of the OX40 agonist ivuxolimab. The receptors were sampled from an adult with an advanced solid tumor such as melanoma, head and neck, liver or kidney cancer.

CDR3 DNA: TGTGCCAGCAGCTTCTGGACAGTGGGCTTCCCTGGCTACACCTTC. It translates to CASSFWTVGFPGYTF. The genes are TRBV5-4 and TRBJ1-2, with D tentatively TRBD1 (6 bases). CDR1 and CDR2 (germline): SGHNT, YYREEE (reference sequence). Deletions cut 2 bases from V and 7 bases from J, with 18 bases between. The CDR3 extends over 15 amino acids.

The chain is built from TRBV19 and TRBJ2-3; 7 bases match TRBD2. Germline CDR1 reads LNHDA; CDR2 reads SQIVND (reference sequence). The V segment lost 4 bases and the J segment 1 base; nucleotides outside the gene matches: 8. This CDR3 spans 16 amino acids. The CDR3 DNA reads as TGTGCCAGTAGTACATCCGCGGCGGGAGGCACAGATACGCAGTATTTT. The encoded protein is CASSTSAAGGTDTQYF.

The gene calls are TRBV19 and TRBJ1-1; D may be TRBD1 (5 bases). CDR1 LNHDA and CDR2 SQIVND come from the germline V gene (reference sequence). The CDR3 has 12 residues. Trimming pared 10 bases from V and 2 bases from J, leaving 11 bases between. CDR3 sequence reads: CATGHINTEAFF. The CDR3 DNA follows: TGTGCCACTGGACACATTAACACTGAAGCTTTCTTT. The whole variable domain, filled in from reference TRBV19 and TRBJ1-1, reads DGGITQSPKYLFRKEGQNVTLSCEQNLNHDAMYWYRQDPGQGLRLIYYSQIVNDFQKGDIAEGYSVSREKKESFPLTVTSAQKNPTAFYLCATGHINTEAFFGQGTRLTVV.

CDR3 sequence reads: CASRRGGLANYGYTF. The CDR3 nucleotides are TGTGCCAGCAGGAGGGGGGGCCTTGCTAACTATGGCTACACCTTC. The chain couples TRBV6-5 to TRBJ1-2; a possible D gene is TRBD1 (6 bases). Trimming stripped 6 bases from V and 0 bases from J, with 14 bases between. The germline V gene has CDR1 MNHEY and CDR2 SVGAGI. CDR3 length: 15 amino acids.

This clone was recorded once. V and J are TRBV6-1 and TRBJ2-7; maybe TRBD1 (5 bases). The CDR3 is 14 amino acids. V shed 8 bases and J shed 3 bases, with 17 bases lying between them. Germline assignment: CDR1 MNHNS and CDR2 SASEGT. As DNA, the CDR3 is TGTGCCAGCTCCCAACAGGAGTTTATCTACGAGCAGTACTTC. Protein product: CASSQQEFIYEQYF.

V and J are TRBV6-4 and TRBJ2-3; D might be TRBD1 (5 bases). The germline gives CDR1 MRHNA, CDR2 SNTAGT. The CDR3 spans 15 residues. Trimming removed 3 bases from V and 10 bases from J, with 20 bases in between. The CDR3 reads CASSEGVGSAGSQYF. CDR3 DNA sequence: TGTGCCAGCAGTGAAGGGGTCGGCTCGGCAGGTTCGCAGTATTTT.

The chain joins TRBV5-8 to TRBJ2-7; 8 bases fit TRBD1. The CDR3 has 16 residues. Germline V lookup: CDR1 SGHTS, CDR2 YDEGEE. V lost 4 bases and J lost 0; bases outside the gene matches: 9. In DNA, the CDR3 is TGTGCCAGCAGCCTTGTGTGGGACAGGAACTCCTACGAGCAGTACTTC. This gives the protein CASSLVWDRNSYEQYF. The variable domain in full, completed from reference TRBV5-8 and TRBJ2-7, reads EAGVTQSPTHLIKTRGQQATLRCSPISGHTSVYWYQQALGLGLQFLLWYDEGEERNRGNFPPRFSGRQFPNYSSELNVNALELEDSALYLCASSLVWDRNSYEQYFGPGTRLTVT.

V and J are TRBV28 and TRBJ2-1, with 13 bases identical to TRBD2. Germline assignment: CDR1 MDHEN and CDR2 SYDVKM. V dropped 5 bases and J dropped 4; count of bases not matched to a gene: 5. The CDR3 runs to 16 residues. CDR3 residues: CASSPAGLAGYNEQFF. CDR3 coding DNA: TGTGCCAGCAGTCCAGCGGGACTAGCGGGGTACAATGAGCAGTTCTTC.

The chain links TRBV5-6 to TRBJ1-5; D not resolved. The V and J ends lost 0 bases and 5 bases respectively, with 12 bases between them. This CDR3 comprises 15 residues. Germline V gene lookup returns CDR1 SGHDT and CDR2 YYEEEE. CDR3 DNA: TGTGCCAGCAGCTTGGATGGCAGGACGGATCAGCCCCAGCATTTT. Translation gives CASSLDGRTDQPQHF. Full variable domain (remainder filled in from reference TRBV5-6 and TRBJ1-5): DAGVTQSPTHLIKTRGQQVTLRCSPKSGHDTVSWYQQALGQGPQFIFQYYEEEERQRGNFPDRFSGHQFPNYSSELNVNALLLGDSALYLCASSLDGRTDQPQHFGDGTRLSIL.

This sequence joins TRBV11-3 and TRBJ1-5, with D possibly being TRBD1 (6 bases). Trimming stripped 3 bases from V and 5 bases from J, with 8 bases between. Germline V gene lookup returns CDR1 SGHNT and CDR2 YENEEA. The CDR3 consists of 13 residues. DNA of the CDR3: TGTGCCAGCAGCTTGGACAGTCATCAGCCCCAGCATTTT. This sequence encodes CASSLDSHQPQHF.

In DNA, the CDR3 is TGTGCCAGCAGCTCCCAGGGAACGCCTGAAGCTTTCTTT. Its translation is CASSSQGTPEAFF. V gene TRBV7-9 combines with J gene TRBJ1-1; D perhaps matches TRBD1 (5 bases). The CDR3 length is 13 residues. The V gene lost 4 bases and the J gene lost 6 bases, with 12 bases spanning the gap. Germline CDR1 reads SEHNR; CDR2 reads FQNEAQ (reference sequence).

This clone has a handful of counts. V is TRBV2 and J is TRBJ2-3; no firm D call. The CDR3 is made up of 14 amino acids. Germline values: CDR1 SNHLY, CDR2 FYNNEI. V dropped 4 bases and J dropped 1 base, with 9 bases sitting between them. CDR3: CASSATLGTDTQYF. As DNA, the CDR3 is TGTGCCAGCAGTGCCACGCTGGGCACAGATACGCAGTATTTT.

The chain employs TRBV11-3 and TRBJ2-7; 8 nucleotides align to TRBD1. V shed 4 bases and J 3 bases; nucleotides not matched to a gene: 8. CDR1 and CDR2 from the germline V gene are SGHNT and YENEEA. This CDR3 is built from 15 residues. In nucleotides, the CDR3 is TGTGCCAGCAGCTCCCAGGACAGGGCCGTCTACGAGCAGTACTTC. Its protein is CASSSQDRAVYEQYF.

The CDR3 DNA sequence: TGTGCCAGCAGCCAAGTTCAGGGACGGCAGTACTTC. This encodes CASSQVQGRQYF. V gene TRBV14 combines with J gene TRBJ2-7; D is possibly TRBD1 or TRBD2 (5 bases each). The CDR3 is 12 residues long. The germline V and J ends were trimmed by 1 base and 9 bases, with 10 bases remaining between them. Germline CDR1 reads SGHDN; CDR2 reads FVKESK.

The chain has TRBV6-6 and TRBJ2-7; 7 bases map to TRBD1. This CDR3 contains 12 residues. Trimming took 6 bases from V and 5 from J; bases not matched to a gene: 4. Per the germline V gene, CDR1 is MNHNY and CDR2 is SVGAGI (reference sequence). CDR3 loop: CASRTGSHEQYF. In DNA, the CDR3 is TGTGCCAGCAGGACAGGGTCCCACGAGCAGTACTTC.